A single sample gave rise to the 9 T cell receptor beta chains below, sequenced in a study of T cell repertoires in cytomegalovirus infection. TCRdb passed the reads through MiXCR, listing each CDR3 protein once. The data contain approximately 700,000 distinct CDR3 sequences, under 40% of them singletons. The sample was PBMCs. These receptors all stem from a human donor in good health (CMV status not recorded). Some clones in this sample may be carry-over from other donors' samples.

In this sample, this clonotype turned up once. The junction departs from the called germline gene at one end, perhaps through a read error. The chain recombines TRBV4-1 with TRBJ2-7; D is undetermined. The CDR3 totals 12 residues. The germline gives CDR1 MGHRA, CDR2 YSYEKL. This CDR3 reads CASSQVGYEHYF. As DNA, the CDR3 is TGCGCCAGCAGCCAAGTCGGGTACGAGCATTACTTC.

J is TRBJ1-2 and V is TRBV20-1; tentative D call: TRBD1 (5 bases). The CDR3 spans 14 residues. V was shortened by 0 bases and J by 4 bases, with 12 bases between the two germline ends. The germline CDR1 and CDR2 sequences are DFQATT and SNEGSKA (reference sequence). The CDR3 spells CSARDSRGGYGYTF. The CDR3 coding sequence is TGCAGTGCTAGAGATTCGCGGGGGGGCTATGGCTACACCTTC.

The chain joins TRBV11-2 to TRBJ1-6; the D gene is possibly TRBD1 (6 bases). V was cut by 4 bases and J by 9 bases, with 16 bases left in between. The CDR3 totals 15 residues. Per germline, CDR1 SGHAT and CDR2 FQNNGV. This chain's CDR3 is CASSWQGFDRSPLHF. DNA for the CDR3: TGTGCCAGCAGCTGGCAGGGGTTTGACCGTTCACCCCTCCACTTT.

This chain links TRBV12-3 or TRBV12-4 with TRBJ1-1; no firm D call. Trimming took off 6 bases at V and 6 bases at J, with 17 bases between the two ends. The CDR3 has 14 amino acids. The CDR3 is CASSHHQIGPEAFF. Written as DNA, the CDR3 is TGTGCCAGCAGCCACCACCAAATAGGGCCTGAAGCTTTCTTT.

This chain links TRBV7-9 with TRBJ1-3, with D tentatively TRBD1 (5 bases). V was shortened by 7 bases and J by 2 bases, with 12 bases between the two germline ends. CDR3 length: 14 amino acids. Germline CDR1 SEHNR, CDR2 FQNEAQ (reference sequence). Here the CDR3 DNA reads TGTGCCAGCACCCCGGGGGGGACTGGAAACACCATATATTTT. Translation gives CASTPGGTGNTIYF.

The chain has TRBV11-2 and TRBJ2-7; 8 bases align to TRBD1. V was pared by 1 base and J by 2 bases, with 4 bases of the junction left unmatched. The CDR3 has 15 residues. Germline V lookup: CDR1 SGHAT, CDR2 FQNNGV. CDR3 nucleotide sequence: TGTGCCAGCAGCTTAGTCAGGGACAGGACCTACGAGCAGTACTTC. It yields the protein CASSLVRDRTYEQYF.

V usage is TRBV28 and J usage is TRBJ2-2; 7 bases are shared with TRBD1. V was pared by 6 bases and J by 0 bases, with 7 bases of the junction left unmatched. CDR3 length equals 16 residues. Per germline, CDR1 MDHEN and CDR2 SYDVKM. The CDR3 loop is CASRWTGRTNTGELFF. Here the CDR3 DNA reads TGTGCCAGCAGGTGGACAGGCCGGACGAACACCGGGGAGCTGTTTTTT.

This clonotype was seen a handful of times. The gene calls are TRBV15 and TRBJ2-3; 9 nucleotides agree with TRBD1. The CDR3 consists of 15 residues. After removal of 2 bases from V and 8 bases from J, the junction contained 8 bases not matched to a gene. Germline CDR1 is LNHNV and CDR2 is YYDKDF (reference sequence). CDR3 coding DNA: TGTGCCACCAGCAGAACCCGGGACAGGGAGGCTACGCAGTATTTT. This translates into CATSRTRDREATQYF.

This clonotype was counted a few times. This sequence may be a read error, since a much larger clone differs from it by one base. The V gene is TRBV6-5, the J gene TRBJ1-5; D is possibly TRBD1 (5 bases). Looked up from germline, CDR1 is MNHEY and CDR2 is SVGAGI. This CDR3 spans 13 amino acids. In DNA form, the CDR3 reads TGTGCCCGCAGTTTCGGGCGGGGGCAGCCCCAGCATTTT. Amino acid sequence: CARSFGRGQPQHF.